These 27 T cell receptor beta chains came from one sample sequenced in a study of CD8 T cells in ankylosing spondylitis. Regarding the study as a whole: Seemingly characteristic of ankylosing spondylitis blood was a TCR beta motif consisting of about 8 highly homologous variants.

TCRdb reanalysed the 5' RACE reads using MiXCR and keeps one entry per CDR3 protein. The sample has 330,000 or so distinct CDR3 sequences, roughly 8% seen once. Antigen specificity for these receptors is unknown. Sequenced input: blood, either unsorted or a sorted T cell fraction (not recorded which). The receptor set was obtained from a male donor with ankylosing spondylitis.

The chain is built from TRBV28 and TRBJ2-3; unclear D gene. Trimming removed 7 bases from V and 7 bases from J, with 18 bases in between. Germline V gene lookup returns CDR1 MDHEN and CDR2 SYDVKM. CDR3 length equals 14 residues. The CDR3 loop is CASTVVASDYTQYF. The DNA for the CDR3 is TGTGCCAGCACCGTAGTGGCCAGCGATTATACGCAGTATTTT.

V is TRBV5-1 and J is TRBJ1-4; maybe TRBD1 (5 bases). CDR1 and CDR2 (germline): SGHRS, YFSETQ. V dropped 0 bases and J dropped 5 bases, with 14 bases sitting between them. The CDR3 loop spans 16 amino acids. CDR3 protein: CASSLAVGGRNEKLFF. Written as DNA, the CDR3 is TGCGCCAGCAGCTTGGCCGTGGGGGGACGAAATGAAAAACTGTTTTTT.

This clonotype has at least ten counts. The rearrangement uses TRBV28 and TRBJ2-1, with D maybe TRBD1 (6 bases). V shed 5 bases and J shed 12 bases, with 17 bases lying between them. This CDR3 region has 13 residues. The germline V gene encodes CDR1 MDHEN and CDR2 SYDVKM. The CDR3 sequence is CASSRTGIDGQFF. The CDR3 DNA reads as TGTGCCAGCAGTCGTACAGGGATCGATGGGCAGTTCTTC.

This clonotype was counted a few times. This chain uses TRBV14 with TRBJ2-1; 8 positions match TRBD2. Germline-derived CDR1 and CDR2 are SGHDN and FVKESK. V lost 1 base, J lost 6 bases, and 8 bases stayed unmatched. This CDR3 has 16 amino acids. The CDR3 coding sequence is TGTGCCAGCAGCCAAGTGTACCGGGGGGGACCCAATGAGCAGTTCTTC. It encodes CASSQVYRGGPNEQFF.

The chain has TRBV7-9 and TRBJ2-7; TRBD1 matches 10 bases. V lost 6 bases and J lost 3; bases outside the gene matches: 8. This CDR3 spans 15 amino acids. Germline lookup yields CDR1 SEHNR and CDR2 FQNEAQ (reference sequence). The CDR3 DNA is TGTGCCAGCAGTCATACCGGGACAGGGGACTACGAGCAGTACTTC. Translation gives CASSHTGTGDYEQYF.

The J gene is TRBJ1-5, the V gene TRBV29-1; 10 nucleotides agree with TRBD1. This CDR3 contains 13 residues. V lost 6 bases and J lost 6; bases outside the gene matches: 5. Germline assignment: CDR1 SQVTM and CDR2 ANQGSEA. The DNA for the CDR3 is TGCAGCGTGAGGACAGGGGGAGGTCAGCCCCAGCATTTT. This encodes CSVRTGGGQPQHF.

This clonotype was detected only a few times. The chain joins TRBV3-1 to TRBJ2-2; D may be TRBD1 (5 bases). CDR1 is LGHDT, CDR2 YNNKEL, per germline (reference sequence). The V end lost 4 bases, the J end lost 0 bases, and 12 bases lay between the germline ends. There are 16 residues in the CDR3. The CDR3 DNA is TGTGCCAGCAGCCTTGGACACCCTCCGAACACCGGGGAGCTGTTTTTT. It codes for CASSLGHPPNTGELFF. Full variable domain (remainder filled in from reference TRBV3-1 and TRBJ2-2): DTAVSQTPKYLVTQMGNDKSIKCEQNLGHDTMYWYKQDSKKFLKIMFSYNNKELIINETVPNRFSPKSPDKAHLNLHINSLELGDSAVYFCASSLGHPPNTGELFFGEGSRLTVL.

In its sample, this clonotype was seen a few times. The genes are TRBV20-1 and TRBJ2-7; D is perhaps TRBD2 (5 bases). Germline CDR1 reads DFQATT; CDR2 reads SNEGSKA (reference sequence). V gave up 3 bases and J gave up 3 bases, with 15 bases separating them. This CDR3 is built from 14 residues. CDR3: CSASLSRGNYEQYF. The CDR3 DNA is TGCAGTGCTAGTCTTTCCCGAGGGAACTACGAGCAGTACTTC.

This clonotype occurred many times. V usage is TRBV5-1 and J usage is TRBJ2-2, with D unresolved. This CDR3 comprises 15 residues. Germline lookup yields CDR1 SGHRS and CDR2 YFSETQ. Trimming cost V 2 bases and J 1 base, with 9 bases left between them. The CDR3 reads CASSFEAGNTGELFF. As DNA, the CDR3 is TGCGCCAGCAGCTTCGAGGCAGGGAACACCGGGGAGCTGTTTTTT. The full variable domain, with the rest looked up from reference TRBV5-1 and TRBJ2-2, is KAGVTQTPRYLIKTRGQQVTLSCSPISGHRSVSWYQQTPGQGLQFLFEYFSETQRNKGNFPGRFSGRQFSNSRSEMNVSTLELGDSALYLCASSFEAGNTGELFFGEGSRLTVL.

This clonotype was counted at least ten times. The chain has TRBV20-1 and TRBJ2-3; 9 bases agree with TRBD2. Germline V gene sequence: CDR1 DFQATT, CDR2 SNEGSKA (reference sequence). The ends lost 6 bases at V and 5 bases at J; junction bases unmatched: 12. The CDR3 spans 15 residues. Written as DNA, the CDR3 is TGCAGTGCCAGGTCTCCTAGCGGGGTGAGAGATACGCAGTATTTT. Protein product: CSARSPSGVRDTQYF.

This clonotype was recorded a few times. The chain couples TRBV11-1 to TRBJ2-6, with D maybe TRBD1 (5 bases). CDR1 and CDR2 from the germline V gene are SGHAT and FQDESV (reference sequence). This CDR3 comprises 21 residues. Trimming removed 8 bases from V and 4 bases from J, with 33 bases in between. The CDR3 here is CASPRPMVGTGELPGANVLTF. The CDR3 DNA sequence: TGTGCCAGCCCCCGTCCCATGGTCGGTACAGGTGAACTACCCGGGGCCAACGTCCTGACTTTC.

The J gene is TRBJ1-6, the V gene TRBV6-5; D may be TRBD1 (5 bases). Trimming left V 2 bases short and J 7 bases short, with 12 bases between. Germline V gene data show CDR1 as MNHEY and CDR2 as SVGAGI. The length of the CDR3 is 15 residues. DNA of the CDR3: TGTGCCAGCAGTTACGAGGGGACCCTGAATTCACCCCTCCACTTT. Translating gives CASSYEGTLNSPLHF.

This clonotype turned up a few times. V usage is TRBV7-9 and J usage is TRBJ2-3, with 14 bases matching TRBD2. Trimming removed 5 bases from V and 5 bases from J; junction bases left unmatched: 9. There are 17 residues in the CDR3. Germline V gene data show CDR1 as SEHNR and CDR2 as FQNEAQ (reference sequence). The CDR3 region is CASSPSGLAGVGDTQYF. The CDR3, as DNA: TGTGCCAGCAGCCCCTCGGGACTAGCGGGAGTGGGAGATACGCAGTATTTT. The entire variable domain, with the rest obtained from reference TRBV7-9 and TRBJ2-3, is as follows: DTGVSQNPRHKITKRGQNVTFRCDPISEHNRLYWYRQTLGQGPEFLTYFQNEAQLEKSRLLSDRFSAERPKGSFSTLEIQRTEQGDSAMYLCASSPSGLAGVGDTQYFGPGTRLTVL.

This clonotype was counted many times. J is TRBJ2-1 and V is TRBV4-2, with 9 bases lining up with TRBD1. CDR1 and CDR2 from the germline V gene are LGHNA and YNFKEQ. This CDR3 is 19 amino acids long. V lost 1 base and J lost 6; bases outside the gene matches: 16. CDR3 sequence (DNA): TGTGCCAGCAGCCAAGGGACAGGGGTAGGGCGGGCCCCCGGCAATGAGCAGTTCTTC. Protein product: CASSQGTGVGRAPGNEQFF.

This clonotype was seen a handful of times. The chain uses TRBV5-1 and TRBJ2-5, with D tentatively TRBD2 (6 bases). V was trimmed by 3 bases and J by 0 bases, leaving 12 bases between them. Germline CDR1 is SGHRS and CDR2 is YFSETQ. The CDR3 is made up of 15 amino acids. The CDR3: CASSWGSGDQETQYF. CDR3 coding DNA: TGCGCCAGCAGCTGGGGGTCGGGGGACCAAGAGACCCAGTACTTC.

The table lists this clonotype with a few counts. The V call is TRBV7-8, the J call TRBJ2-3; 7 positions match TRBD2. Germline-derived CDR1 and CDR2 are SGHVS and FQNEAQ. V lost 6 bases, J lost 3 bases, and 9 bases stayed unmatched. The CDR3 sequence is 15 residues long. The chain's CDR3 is CASRKRMGGTDTQYF. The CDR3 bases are TGTGCCAGCAGAAAAAGGATGGGGGGGACAGATACGCAGTATTTT.

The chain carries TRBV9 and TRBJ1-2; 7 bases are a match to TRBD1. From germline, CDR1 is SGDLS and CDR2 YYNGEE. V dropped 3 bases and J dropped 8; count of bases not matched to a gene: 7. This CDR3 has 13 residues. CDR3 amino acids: CASSDYRGAGYTF. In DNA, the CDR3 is TGTGCCAGCAGCGACTACAGGGGAGCGGGCTACACCTTC.

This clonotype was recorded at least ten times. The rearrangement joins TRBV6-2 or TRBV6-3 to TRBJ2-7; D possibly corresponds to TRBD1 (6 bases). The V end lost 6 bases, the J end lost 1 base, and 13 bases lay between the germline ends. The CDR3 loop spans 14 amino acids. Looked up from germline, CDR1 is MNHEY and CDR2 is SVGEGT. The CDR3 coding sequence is TGTGCCAGCAGATTGACAGGAGGATCCTACGAGCAGTACTTC. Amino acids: CASRLTGGSYEQYF.

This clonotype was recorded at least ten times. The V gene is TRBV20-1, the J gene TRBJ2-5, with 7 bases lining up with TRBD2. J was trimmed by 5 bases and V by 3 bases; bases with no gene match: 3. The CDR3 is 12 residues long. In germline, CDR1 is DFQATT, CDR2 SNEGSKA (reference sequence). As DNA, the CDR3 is TGCAGTGCTAGTCAGCGGGACGAGACCCAGTACTTC. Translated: CSASQRDETQYF.

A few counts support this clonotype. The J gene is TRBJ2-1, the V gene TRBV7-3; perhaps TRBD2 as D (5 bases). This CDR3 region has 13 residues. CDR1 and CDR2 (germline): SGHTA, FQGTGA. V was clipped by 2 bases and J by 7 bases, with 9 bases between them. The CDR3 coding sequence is TGTGCCAGCAGCTTATCGCTAGCTAATGAGCAGTTCTTC. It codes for CASSLSLANEQFF.

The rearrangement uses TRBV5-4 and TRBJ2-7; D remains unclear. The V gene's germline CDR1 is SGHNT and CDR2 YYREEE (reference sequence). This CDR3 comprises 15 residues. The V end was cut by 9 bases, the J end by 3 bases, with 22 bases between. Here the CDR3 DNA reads TGTGCCAATTCCCCGAAGGACGGATTACTCTACGAGCAGTACTTC. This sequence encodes CANSPKDGLLYEQYF.

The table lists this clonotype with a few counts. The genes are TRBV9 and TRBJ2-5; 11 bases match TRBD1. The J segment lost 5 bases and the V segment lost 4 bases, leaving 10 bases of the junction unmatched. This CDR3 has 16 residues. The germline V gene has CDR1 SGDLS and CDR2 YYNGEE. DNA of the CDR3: TGTGCCAGCAGCACCTCCTTCCGGGACAGGGGGGAGACCCAGTACTTC. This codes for CASSTSFRDRGETQYF.

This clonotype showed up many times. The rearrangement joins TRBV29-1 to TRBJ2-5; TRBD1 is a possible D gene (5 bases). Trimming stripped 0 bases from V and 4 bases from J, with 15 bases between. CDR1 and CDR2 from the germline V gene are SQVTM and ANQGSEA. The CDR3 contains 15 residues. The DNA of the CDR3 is TGCAGCGTTGAAGATGAGCGACCAGGGCTAGAGACCCAGTACTTC. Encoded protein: CSVEDERPGLETQYF.

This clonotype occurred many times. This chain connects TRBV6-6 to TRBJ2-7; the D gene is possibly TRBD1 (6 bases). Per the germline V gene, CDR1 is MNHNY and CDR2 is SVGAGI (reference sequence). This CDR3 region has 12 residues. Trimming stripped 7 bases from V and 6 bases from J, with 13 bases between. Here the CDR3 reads CASNYRVGEQYF. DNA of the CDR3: TGTGCCAGCAACTACAGGGTAGGCGAGCAGTACTTC.

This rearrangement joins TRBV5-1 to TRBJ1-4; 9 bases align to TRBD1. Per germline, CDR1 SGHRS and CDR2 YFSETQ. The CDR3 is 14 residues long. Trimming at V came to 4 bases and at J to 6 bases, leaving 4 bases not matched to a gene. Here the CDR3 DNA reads TGCGCCAGCAGCACCGGGACAGGGTATGAAAAACTGTTTTTT. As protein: CASSTGTGYEKLFF. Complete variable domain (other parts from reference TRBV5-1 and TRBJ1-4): KAGVTQTPRYLIKTRGQQVTLSCSPISGHRSVSWYQQTPGQGLQFLFEYFSETQRNKGNFPGRFSGRQFSNSRSEMNVSTLELGDSALYLCASSTGTGYEKLFFGSGTQLSVL.

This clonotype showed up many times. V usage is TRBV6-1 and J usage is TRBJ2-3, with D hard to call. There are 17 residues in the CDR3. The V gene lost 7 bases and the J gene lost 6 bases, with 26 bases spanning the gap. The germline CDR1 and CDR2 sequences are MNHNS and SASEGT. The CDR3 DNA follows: TGTGCCAGCATCCCCTTGAAATCGGGCTCTGGATGGGATACGCAGTATTTT. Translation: CASIPLKSGSGWDTQYF.

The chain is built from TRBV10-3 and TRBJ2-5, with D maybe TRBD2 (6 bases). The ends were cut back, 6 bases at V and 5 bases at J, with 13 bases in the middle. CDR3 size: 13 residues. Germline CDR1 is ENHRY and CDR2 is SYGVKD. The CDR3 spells CAISRDWGETQYF. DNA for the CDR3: TGTGCCATCAGCCGGGACTGGGGTGAGACCCAGTACTTC.